This entry concerns a single TCR beta chain. Its cognate antigen has yet to be identified. The sample holds no much larger clone one base away, and base qualities are not on file. The data belong to a study of blood T cell repertoires in COVID-19 (dated by TCRdb to 2019 to 2021). Regarding the complete study: Samples from collaborators originated in the United States, Italy and Spain and spanned both the acute and convalescent phases of COVID-19. The samples were drawn from the first 160 participants of the ongoing ImmuneRACE study and from 950 to 1,500 subjects provided by 6 global collaborators. Sample metadata almost always included a de-identified subject ID, COVID-19 status, age in years and sex. The prospective study material was composed of cDNA or gDNA derived from T cells, B-cell-depleted T cells, or PBMCs. A freely available public database, intended as a resource for researchers studying the immune response to SARS-CoV-2, is where the repertoires were released. Where available, HLA class I and class II types were taken from metadata supplied by the sample provider and were not determined by assay-based typing. Deeply sampled blood TCRbeta repertoires from subjects exposed to, actively infected with, or recovered from COVID-19 were included in the dataset.

TCRbeta CDR3 regions were amplified from genomic DNA by means of the immunoSEQ Assay, a bias-controlled multiplex PCR. The study's own analysis went as follows. The number of nucleated cells in each sample was estimated from the amplification of reference gene primers within the assay. To quantify the absolute abundance of each unique TCRbeta CDR3 rearrangement, sequence reads were collapsed and filtered. Productive Simpson clonality was computed per sample as the square root of Simpson's diversity index over productive rearrangements. Drawn from immuneACCESS, this table holds only the in-frame rearrangements with V and J called that TCRdb kept. Clones are partly lost; checked studies trace under half to an unresolved V gene and leave the rest unexplained. V and J calls and clone size are those listed in that table; D and trimming were worked out from the DNA. The sample profile shows fewer than 100,000 clones; approximately 72% of them were found once. The ten largest clonotypes hold around a quarter of the sample.

The full study reports these points: Clinical and demographic metadata were provided uncurated, with the amount varying by source and participant.

According to the germline V gene, CDR1 reads SGHVS and CDR2 reads FNYEAQ. Between the V and J ends, shortened by 0 bases and 5 bases respectively, the junction contains 8 bases. The CDR3 runs 14 residues from the cysteine to the phenylalanine. Kept here is only the CDR3 DNA, which spans 42 bases and is read in frame from base 1. Whole blood was collected in K2EDTA tubes by collaborating institutions according to the institutions' own protocols. For TCRbeta analysis, collaborators shipped samples as frozen whole blood, isolated PBMCs, or DNA extracted from either of those sample types. The clonotype was recovered from a man in his sixties or seventies with acute or convalescent COVID-19. The chain is assembled from TRBV7-6 and TRBJ2-1, with the D segment identity uncertain. Specimen: peripheral blood. The sequenced DNA is TGTGCCAGCAGCTTAGCTGGGCCGGACAATGAGCAGTTCTTC. Its amino acids are CASSLAGPDNEQFF.